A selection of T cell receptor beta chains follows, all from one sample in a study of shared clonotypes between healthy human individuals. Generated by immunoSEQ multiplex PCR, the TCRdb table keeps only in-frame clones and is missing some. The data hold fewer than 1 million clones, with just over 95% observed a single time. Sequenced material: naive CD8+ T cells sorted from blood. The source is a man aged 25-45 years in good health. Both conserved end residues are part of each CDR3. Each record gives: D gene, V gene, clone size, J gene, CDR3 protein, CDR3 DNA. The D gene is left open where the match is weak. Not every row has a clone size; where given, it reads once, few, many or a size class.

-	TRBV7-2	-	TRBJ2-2	CASSLTRVPLAGELFF	TGTGCCAGCAGCTTAACGAGGGTCCCGTTGGCCGGGGAGCTGTTTTTT
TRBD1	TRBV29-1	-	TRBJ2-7	CSVVILGQETYEQYF	TGCAGCGTTGTTATTCTGGGACAGGAGACCTACGAGCAGTACTTC
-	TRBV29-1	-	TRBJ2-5	CSVDSGQKETQYF	TGCAGCGTTGATTCGGGCCAAAAAGAGACCCAGTACTTC
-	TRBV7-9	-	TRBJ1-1	CASSFSGEAFF	TGTGCCAGCAGCTTCAGCGGAGAAGCTTTCTTT
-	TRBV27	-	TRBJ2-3	CASSLSLVTDTQYF	TGTGCCAGCAGTTTAAGCTTAGTTACAGATACGCAGTATTTT
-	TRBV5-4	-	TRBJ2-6	CASSRPGTGLGANVLTF	TGTGCCAGCAGCCGCCCCGGGACTGGGCTGGGGGCCAACGTCCTGACTTTC
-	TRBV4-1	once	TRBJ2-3	CASSQDDSGYTDTQYF	TGCGCCAGCAGCCAAGATGACAGTGGTTACACAGATACGCAGTATTTT
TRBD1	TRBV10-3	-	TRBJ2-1	CAISTGTDNEQFF	TGTGCCATCAGCACTGGGACAGACAATGAGCAGTTCTTC
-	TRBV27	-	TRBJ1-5	CASSLQGGGNQPQHF	TGTGCCAGCAGTTTACAGGGAGGCGGCAATCAGCCCCAGCATTTT
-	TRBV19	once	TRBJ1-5	CASSSDGSSNQPQHF	TGTGCCAGTAGTTCGGACGGCTCTAGCAATCAGCCCCAGCATTTT
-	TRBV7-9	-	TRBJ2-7	CASSLVSQPGAGQYF	TGTGCCAGCAGCTTAGTAAGCCAGCCGGGTGCTGGGCAGTACTTC
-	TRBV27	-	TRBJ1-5	CASSAWGQGLQPQHF	TGTGCCAGCAGTGCGTGGGGGCAGGGGTTGCAGCCCCAGCATTTT
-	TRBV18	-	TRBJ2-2	CASSGSANTGELFF	TGTGCCAGCTCTGGAAGCGCGAACACCGGAGAGCTGTTTTTT
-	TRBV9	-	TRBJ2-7	CASNKGGITYEQYF	TGTGCCAGCAACAAAGGAGGGATCACCTACGAGCAGTACTTC
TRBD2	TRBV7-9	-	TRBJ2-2	CASSLAGLADHTGELFF	TGTGCCAGCAGCTTAGCGGGACTAGCGGACCACACCGGGGAGCTGTTTTTT
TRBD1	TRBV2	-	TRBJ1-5	CASLSTGTGVSQPQHF	TGTGCCAGCCTCTCGACCGGGACAGGGGTTTCTCAGCCCCAGCATTTT
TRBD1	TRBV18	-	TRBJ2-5	CASSRTGEETQYF	TGTGCCAGCTCACGGACAGGTGAAGAGACCCAGTACTTC
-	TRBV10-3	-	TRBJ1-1	CAISAGEAQAFF	TGTGCCATCAGTGCAGGGGAAGCTCAAGCTTTCTTT
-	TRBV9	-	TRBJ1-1	CASSVDSETGSNTEAFF	TGTGCCAGCAGCGTAGATTCTGAGACAGGCTCGAACACTGAAGCTTTCTTT
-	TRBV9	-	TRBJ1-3	CASSAGLSGNTIYF	TGTGCCAGCAGCGCGGGCCTCTCTGGAAACACCATATATTTT
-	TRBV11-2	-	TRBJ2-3	CASSLRFSGTSTDTQYF	TGTGCCAGCAGCTTAAGGTTTAGCGGAACTAGCACAGATACGCAGTATTTT
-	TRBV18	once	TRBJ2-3	CASSSPSVTPTDTQYF	TGTGCCAGCTCATCCCCTTCCGTGACCCCCACAGATACGCAGTATTTT
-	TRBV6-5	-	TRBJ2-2	CASSGTGNTGELFF	TGTGCCAGCAGTGGGACGGGGAACACCGGGGAGCTGTTTTTT
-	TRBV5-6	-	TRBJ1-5	CASKQFVSNQPQHF	TGTGCCAGCAAACAGTTCGTTAGCAATCAGCCCCAGCATTTT
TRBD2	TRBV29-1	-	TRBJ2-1	CSVELTSGSTYNEQFF	TGCAGCGTTGAATTGACTAGCGGGAGCACCTACAATGAGCAGTTCTTC
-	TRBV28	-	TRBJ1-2	CASSSPLRGIYGYTF	TGTGCCAGCAGCTCTCCCCTCAGGGGAATATATGGCTACACCTTC
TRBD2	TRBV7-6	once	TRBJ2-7	CASSPTGGAGGLYEQYF	TGTGCCAGCAGCCCCACCGGGGGAGCGGGAGGCCTCTACGAGCAGTACTTC
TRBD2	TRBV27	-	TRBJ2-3	CASTLTSGTDTQYF	TGTGCCAGCACCCTGACTAGCGGCACAGATACGCAGTATTTT
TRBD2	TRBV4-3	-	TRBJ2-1	CASTDEGTSGNEQFF	TGCGCCAGCACCGATGAGGGGACTAGCGGCAATGAGCAGTTCTTC
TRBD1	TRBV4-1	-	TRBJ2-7	CASSQEWGQGASEQYF	TGCGCCAGCAGCCAAGAGTGGGGACAGGGGGCAAGTGAGCAGTACTTC
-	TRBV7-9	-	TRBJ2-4	CASSKEGIAKNIQYF	TGTGCCAGCAGTAAGGAAGGAATAGCCAAAAACATTCAGTACTTC
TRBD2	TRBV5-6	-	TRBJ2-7	CASSSTTSGRAPYYEQYF	TGTGCCAGCAGCTCCACGACTAGCGGGAGGGCCCCCTACTACGAGCAGTACTTC
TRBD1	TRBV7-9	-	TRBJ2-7	CASSLIGGQGSYEQYF	TGTGCCAGCAGCTTAATAGGGGGACAGGGATCCTACGAGCAGTACTTC
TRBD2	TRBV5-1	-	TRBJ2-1	CASSIGTSGRVYNEQFF	TGCGCCAGCAGCATTGGGACTAGCGGGCGGGTCTACAATGAGCAGTTCTTC